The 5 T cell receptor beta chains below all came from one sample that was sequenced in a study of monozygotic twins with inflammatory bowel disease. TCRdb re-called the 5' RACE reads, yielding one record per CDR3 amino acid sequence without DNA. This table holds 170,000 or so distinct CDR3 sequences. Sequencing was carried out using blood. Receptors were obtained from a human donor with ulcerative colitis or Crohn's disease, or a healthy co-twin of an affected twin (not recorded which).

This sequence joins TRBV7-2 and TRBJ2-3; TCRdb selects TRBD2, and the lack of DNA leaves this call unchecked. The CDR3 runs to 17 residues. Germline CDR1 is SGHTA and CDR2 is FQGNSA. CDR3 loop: CASSLGLTSGSPDTQYF.

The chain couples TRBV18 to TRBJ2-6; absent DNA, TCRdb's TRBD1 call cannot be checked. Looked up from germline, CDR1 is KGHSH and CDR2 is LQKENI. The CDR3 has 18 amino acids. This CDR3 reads CASSPPGGHISGANVLTF.

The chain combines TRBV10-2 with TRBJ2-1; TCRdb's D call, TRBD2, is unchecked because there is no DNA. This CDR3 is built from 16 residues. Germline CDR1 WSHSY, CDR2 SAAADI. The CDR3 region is CASSEIREGRYNEQFF.

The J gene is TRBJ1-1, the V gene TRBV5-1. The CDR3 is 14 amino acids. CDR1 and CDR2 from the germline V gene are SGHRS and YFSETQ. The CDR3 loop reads CASSPTTGTSLPMF.

This chain's CDR3 is CASSRTEAGGYTF. The chain employs TRBV5-1 and TRBJ1-2. The CDR3 sequence is 13 residues long. Germline CDR1 is SGHRS and CDR2 is YFSETQ.